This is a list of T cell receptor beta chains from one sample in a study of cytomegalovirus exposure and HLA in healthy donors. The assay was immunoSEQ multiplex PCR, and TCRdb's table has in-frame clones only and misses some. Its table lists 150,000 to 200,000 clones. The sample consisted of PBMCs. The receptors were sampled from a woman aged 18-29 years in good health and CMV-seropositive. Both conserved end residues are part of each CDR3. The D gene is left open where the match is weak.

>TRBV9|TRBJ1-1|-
TGTGCCAGCAGCGTAGTGTCAGTTTCTGAAGCTTTCTTT
CASSVVSVSEAFF
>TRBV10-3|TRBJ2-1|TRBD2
TGTGCCATCAGCCCCGGACTAGCGGGAGGGAGCTCCTACAATGAGCAGTTCTTC
CAISPGLAGGSSYNEQFF
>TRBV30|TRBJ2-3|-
TGTGCCTGGAGGCCCTCTCGGATTAGCGCGCAGTATTTT
CAWRPSRISAQYF
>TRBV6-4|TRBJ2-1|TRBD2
TGTGCCAGCAGTGGAGGGACTAGCGGGGGAAATGAGCAGTTCTTC
CASSGGTSGGNEQFF
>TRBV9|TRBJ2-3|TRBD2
TGTGCCAGCAGCGTAGGCCTAGCGGGCACAGATACGCAGTATTTT
CASSVGLAGTDTQYF
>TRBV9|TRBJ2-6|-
TGTGCCAGCAGCCCAGGCTCTGGGGCCAACGTCCTGACTTTC
CASSPGSGANVLTF
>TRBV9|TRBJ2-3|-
TGTGCCAGCAGCGTAGTGCCGGGACATAGGGATACGCAGTATTTT
CASSVVPGHRDTQYF
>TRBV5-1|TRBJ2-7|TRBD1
TGCGCCAGCAGCTTATGGGGGCCAGGGGGCGAGCAGTACTTC
CASSLWGPGGEQYF
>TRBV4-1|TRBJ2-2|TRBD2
TGCGCCAGCAGCCGTGGACTAGCGGGAGCGAACACCGGGGAGCTGTTTTTT
CASSRGLAGANTGELFF
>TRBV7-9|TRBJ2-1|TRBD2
TGTGCCAGCAGCTTATCCTGGACTAGTGATCACAATGAGCAGTTCTTC
CASSLSWTSDHNEQFF
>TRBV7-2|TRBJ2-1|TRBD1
TGTGCCAGCAGCGCCGGGACAGGTAATTGGAATGAGCAGTTCTTC
CASSAGTGNWNEQFF
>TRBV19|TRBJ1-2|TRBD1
TGTGCCAGTAGTATTTGGGGACAGGGAAACTATGGCTACACCTTC
CASSIWGQGNYGYTF
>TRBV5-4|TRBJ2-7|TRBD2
TGTGCCAGCAGCTTGTCCCTAGCTAGCGGGAGATACGAGCAGTACTTC
CASSLSLASGRYEQYF
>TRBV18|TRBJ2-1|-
TGTGCCAGCTCACCGGCACAGGGTAGGACGAATGAGCAGTTCTTC
CASSPAQGRTNEQFF
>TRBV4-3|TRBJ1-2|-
TGCGCCAGCAGCCAAGTTGGTCAGGGGATGAACTATGGCTACACCTTC
CASSQVGQGMNYGYTF
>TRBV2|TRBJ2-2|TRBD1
TGTGCCAGCAGTGACAGGGGGCTCGGCGGGGAGCTGTTTTTT
CASSDRGLGGELFF
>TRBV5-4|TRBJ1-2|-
TGTGCCAGCAGCTTGGACGGAGCAGTGTCCGGCTACACCTTC
CASSLDGAVSGYTF
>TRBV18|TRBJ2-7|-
TGTGCCAGCTCACCTAGGAGCAGCTCCTACGAGCAGTACTTC
CASSPRSSSYEQYF
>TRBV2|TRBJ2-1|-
TGTGCCAGCAGTGAAGAGGCGGGTTGGCTGGACAATGAGCAGTTCTTC
CASSEEAGWLDNEQFF
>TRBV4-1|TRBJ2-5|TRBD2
TGCGCCAGCAGCCAAGCCACCGGGACTAGGGGGGTGGAGACCCAGTACTTC
CASSQATGTRGVETQYF
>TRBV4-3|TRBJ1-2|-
TGCGCCAGCAGCCAACTCCACTTCCAGGAAAACTATGGCTACACCTTC
CASSQLHFQENYGYTF
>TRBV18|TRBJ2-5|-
TGTGCCAGCTCACCGATAGGACAGACCCAAGAGACCCAGTACTTC
CASSPIGQTQETQYF
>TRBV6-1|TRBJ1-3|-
TGTGCCAGCAGTGACGGGGGTTCTGGAAACACCATATATTTT
CASSDGGSGNTIYF
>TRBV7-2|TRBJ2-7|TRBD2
TGTGCCAGCAGCCCTTCGGGGGGATCCTACGAGCAGTACTTC
CASSPSGGSYEQYF
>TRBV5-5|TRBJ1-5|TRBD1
TGTGCCAGCAGCTTGACAACAGGGGCTCAGCCCCAGCATTTT
CASSLTTGAQPQHF
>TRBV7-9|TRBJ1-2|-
TGTGCCAGCAGCCCCACGGTCTCCCTGTCTGGCTACACCTTC
CASSPTVSLSGYTF
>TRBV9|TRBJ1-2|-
TGTGCCAGCAGCGTAGAGGACAAGAACTATGGCTACACCTTC
CASSVEDKNYGYTF
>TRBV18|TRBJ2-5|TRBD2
TGTGCCAGCTCACCACCGAACGCACTAGCGGGGGGAATACAAGAGACCCAGTACTTC
CASSPPNALAGGIQETQYF
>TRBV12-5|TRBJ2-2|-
TGTGCTAGTGGGGGGGGGCGAGGCACCGGGGAGCTGTTTTTT
CASGGGRGTGELFF
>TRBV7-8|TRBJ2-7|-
TGTGCCAGCAGCCCCTCTGAGTTGGGGGGCTACGAGCAGTACTTC
CASSPSELGGYEQYF
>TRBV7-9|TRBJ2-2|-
TGTGCCAGCAGCCAAACCGGGGAGCTGTTTTTT
CASSQTGELFF
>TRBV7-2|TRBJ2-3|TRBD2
TGTGCCAGCAGCTTAATGGGGAGGGGAGATACGCAGTATTTT
CASSLMGRGDTQYF
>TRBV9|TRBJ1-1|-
TGTGCCAGCAGCATCGGACGGGGGAACACTGAAGCTTTCTTT
CASSIGRGNTEAFF
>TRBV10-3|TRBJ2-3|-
TGTGCCATCAGTGACCGGGAGACAGATACGCAGTATTTT
CAISDRETDTQYF
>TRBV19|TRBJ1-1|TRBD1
TGTGCCAGTAGCAATTTGCCGGGACAGCATAACACTGAAGCTTTCTTT
CASSNLPGQHNTEAFF
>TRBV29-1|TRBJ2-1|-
TGCAGCGTTGAACGCGACTGGAGCTCCTACAATGAGCAGTTCTTC
CSVERDWSSYNEQFF
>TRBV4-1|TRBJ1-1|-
TGCGCCAGCAGCCAAGAGGAGGGCCTCATGAACACTGAAGCTTTCTTT
CASSQEEGLMNTEAFF
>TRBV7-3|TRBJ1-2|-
TGTGCCAGCAGCTTGTACCGGACAGACACCTATGGCTACACCTTC
CASSLYRTDTYGYTF
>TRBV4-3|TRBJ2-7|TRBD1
TGCGCCAGCAGCTTTTCCGGGACAGGGGAATACGAGCAGTACTTC
CASSFSGTGEYEQYF
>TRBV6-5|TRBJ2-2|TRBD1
TGTGCCAGCAGGTCGGGACAGATGAACACCGGGGAGCTGTTTTTT
CASRSGQMNTGELFF
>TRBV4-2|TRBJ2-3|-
TGTGCCAGCAGCCAAGATTGGGCGGGAGATACGCAGTATTTT
CASSQDWAGDTQYF
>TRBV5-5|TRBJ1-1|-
TGTGCCAGCAGCTTGGAACAGGACCTGAACACTGAAGCTTTCTTT
CASSLEQDLNTEAFF
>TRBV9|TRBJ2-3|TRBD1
TGTGCCAGCAGCGTAGCTGGGACAGGGGTCGATACGCAGTATTTT
CASSVAGTGVDTQYF
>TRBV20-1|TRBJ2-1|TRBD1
TGCAGTGCCAGGGGGCACCCCGAGCAGTTCTTC
CSARGHPEQFF
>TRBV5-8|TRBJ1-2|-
TGTGCCAGCAGCTTGTTACGTACTGGCGGAACCTATGGCTACACCTTC
CASSLLRTGGTYGYTF
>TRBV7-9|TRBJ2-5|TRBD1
TGTGCCAGCAGCCCACCGGGACAGGGAACAGCGCGGGGAGAGACCCAGTACTTC
CASSPPGQGTARGETQYF